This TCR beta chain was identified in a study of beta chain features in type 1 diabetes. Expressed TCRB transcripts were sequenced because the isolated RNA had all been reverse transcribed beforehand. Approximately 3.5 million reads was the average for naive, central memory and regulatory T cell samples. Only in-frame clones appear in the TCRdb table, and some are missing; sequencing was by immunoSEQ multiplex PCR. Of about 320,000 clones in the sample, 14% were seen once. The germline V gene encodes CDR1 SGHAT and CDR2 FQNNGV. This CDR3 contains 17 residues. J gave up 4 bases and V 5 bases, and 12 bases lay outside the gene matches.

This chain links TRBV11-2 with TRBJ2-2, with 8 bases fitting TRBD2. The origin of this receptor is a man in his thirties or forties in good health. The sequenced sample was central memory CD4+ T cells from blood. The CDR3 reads CASSPNSGTRGTGELFF. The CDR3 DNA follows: TGTGCCAGCAGCCCGAACTCCGGGACTAGGGGCACCGGGGAGCTGTTTTTT.